This TCR beta chain was captured in a study of blood T cells in healthy people across ages. With a J-beta primer mix and a sample-barcoded 5' primer, a second PCR ran 7 to 11 cycles. TCRdb re-derived calls from the 5' RACE reads in MiXCR, one entry per CDR3 protein. This sample has 550,000 to 650,000 distinct CDR3 sequences, with approximately 30% found just once. This clonotype has a count of ten or more. Its antigen is not known. Whole-study findings and limits: Naive and antigen-experienced cells were not separated, limiting conclusive comparison.

CDR3 length: 16 amino acids. The germline CDR1 and CDR2 sequences are LGHNA and YSLEER. The ends lost 3 bases at V and 6 bases at J; junction bases unmatched: 10. What was sequenced was blood. The clonotype originates from a woman of 80 years or more in good health. The chain joins TRBV4-3 to TRBJ2-1, with TRBD2 matching over 8 bases. DNA of the CDR3: TGCGCCAGCAGCCATGGTGTGGAGGCGGGAGGCAATGAGCAGTTCTTC. Protein product: CASSHGVEAGGNEQFF.